This T cell receptor beta chain was profiled in a study of identical twins. Overall study findings and caveats: Excess low generation probability was seen in twin-shared out-of-frame alpha sequences.

This clonotype was seen at least ten times. Its antigen is unidentified. A single record per CDR3 protein comes from TCRdb applying MiXCR to the 5' RACE reads. The data contain about 690,000 distinct CDR3 sequences, around 6% of them singletons. Trimming took off 0 bases at V and 5 bases at J, with 8 bases between the two ends. This CDR3 contains 14 residues. Germline CDR1 is LGHNA and CDR2 is YNFKEQ. The V call is TRBV4-2, the J call TRBJ2-1; no reliable D call. The sequenced material came from naive T cells sorted from blood. This clonotype was sampled from a man aged 18 to 35 in good health. The CDR3 region is CASSQEGIHNEQFF. DNA of the CDR3: TGTGCCAGCAGCCAAGAAGGAATCCACAATGAGCAGTTCTTC.